The clone carrying this TCR beta chain has a single count. This sample includes further DNA sequences coding for the same CDR3. In the original workflow: Amplifying reference gene primers gave estimates of nucleated cell counts. Libraries were prepared by immunoSEQ multiplex PCR; TCRdb keeps only in-frame clonotypes and omits some of them. The DNA was the basis for D and trimming; V, J and clone size are from that table. The data contain some 290,000 clones, under 90% of them seen just once; the ten biggest clones take up 2.5% to 3.5%. The data were obtained in a study of blood T cell repertoires in COVID-19. Study context: Samples representing acute and convalescent COVID-19 were sourced from the United States, Italy and Spain. Sources were T cells, B-cell-depleted T cells, or PBMCs; the material itself was cDNA or gDNA.

Those enrolled in Seattle joined during active infection and were followed longitudinally afterward. The clonotype comes from a woman aged 25 to 39 with COVID-19, enrolled during active disease. The sequenced sample consisted of peripheral blood.

CDR3 nucleotides: TGCGCCAGCAGCTTGGCGTCGGGGGGGAATCAGCCCCAGCATTTT. As protein: CASSLASGGNQPQHF. This sequence joins TRBV5-1 and TRBJ1-5; weak D call: TRBD1 (5 bases). CDR3 size: 15 residues. From germline, CDR1 is SGHRS and CDR2 YFSETQ. V was pared by 0 bases and J by 4 bases, with 11 bases between.